The rows below give T cell receptor beta chains drawn from one sample of a study of beta chain features in type 1 diabetes. Method: immunoSEQ multiplex PCR; TCRdb's copy keeps in-frame clones and lacks some. The table shows about 150,000 clones, with around 10% occurring only once. The sequenced material came from central memory CD4+ T cells from blood. The receptors come from a man aged 18 to 30 in good health. CDR3s include the opening cysteine and the closing phenylalanine or tryptophan. A D gene is named only where the DNA matches it firmly. Clone size is shown for a subset of rows, as once, few, many or a class of expanded clone.

clone size | J gene | V gene | D gene | CDR3 DNA | CDR3 protein
many | TRBJ1-5 | TRBV18 | . | TGTGCCAGCTCACCGGACAGCAATCAGCCCCAGCATTTT | CASSPDSNQPQHF
. | TRBJ2-1 | TRBV7-2 | . | TGTGCCAGCAGTCGACCCGGACAACACAATGAGCAGTTCTTC | CASSRPGQHNEQFF
. | TRBJ2-3 | TRBV9 | TRBD2 | TGTGCCAGCAGCGTAGGTCCGGGGACTAGGGCCCCGTCCACAGATACGCAGTATTTT | CASSVGPGTRAPSTDTQYF
few | TRBJ2-7 | TRBV11-1 | . | TGTGCCAGCAGCTTAAAGAGCGGGCCCTACGAGCAGTACTTC | CASSLKSGPYEQYF
few | TRBJ1-1 | TRBV18 | . | TGTGCCAGCTCGCCGCCACAGGGAACTGAAGCTTTCTTT | CASSPPQGTEAFF
. | TRBJ2-7 | TRBV10-3 | TRBD1 | TGTGCCATCAGTGAGTCAGGACAGGGAGGCTACGAGCAGTACTTC | CAISESGQGGYEQYF
few | TRBJ2-7 | TRBV7-2 | . | TGTGCCAGCAGCCCAAACCACAGAACACACTACGAGCAGTACTTC | CASSPNHRTHYEQYF
. | TRBJ1-2 | TRBV28 | TRBD1 | TGTGCCAGCAGCTTCGGACAGGGATTCGGCTACACCTTC | CASSFGQGFGYTF
few | TRBJ2-5 | TRBV9 | . | TGTGCCAGCAGCGTAGCGAACAGGGATGAGACCCAGTACTTC | CASSVANRDETQYF
. | TRBJ2-3 | TRBV7-2 | . | TGTGCCAGCAGCTTAGCTCGGGGAGGCGCTAGCACAGATACGCAGTATTTT | CASSLARGGASTDTQYF
. | TRBJ2-5 | TRBV4-3 | . | TGCGCCAGCAGCCAAGGCGCCGTCAGACCTCAAGAGACCCAGTACTTC | CASSQGAVRPQETQYF
. | TRBJ1-1 | TRBV9 | . | TGTGCCAGCAGCGTAGTAAGGGGTTGCACTGAAGCTTTCTTT | CASSVVRGCTEAFF
. | TRBJ2-4 | TRBV28 | . | TGTGCCAGCAGTCCACCCGGACAGTTAGCCAAAAACATTCAGTACTTC | CASSPPGQLAKNIQYF
. | TRBJ2-2 | TRBV7-2 | . | TGTGCCAGCAGCTCCGGGCAGACCAACACCGGGGAGCTGTTTTTT | CASSSGQTNTGELFF
few | TRBJ2-1 | TRBV7-2 | . | TGTGCCAGCAGCTCAAGGCCCCGAGACTACAATGACAATGAGCAGTTCTTC | CASSSRPRDYNDNEQFF
. | TRBJ2-1 | TRBV30 | . | TGTGCCTGGAGTGTAGGAAGGGTAGTCAGGAGCTCCTACAATGAGCAGTTCTTC | CAWSVGRVVRSSYNEQFF
. | TRBJ2-5 | TRBV5-1 | . | TGCGCCAGCAGCTTGGCCGGTCCCCAAGAGACCCAGTACTTC | CASSLAGPQETQYF
. | TRBJ1-6 | TRBV30 | . | TGTGCCTGGAGTGTAATCGACTTAATATCTTCACCCCTCCACTTT | CAWSVIDLISSPLHF
few | TRBJ2-3 | TRBV7-3 | TRBD2 | TGTGCCAGCGGGACTAGCGGGTTCCACACAGATACGCAGTATTTT | CASGTSGFHTDTQYF
. | TRBJ1-1 | TRBV11-2 | TRBD1 | TGTGCCAGCAGTGTTGACAGGGCCACCGCTGAAGCTTTCTTT | CASSVDRATAEAFF
few | TRBJ2-1 | TRBV6-6 | . | TGTGCCAGCGGCCAAGTCTCCCGGTTCTTC | CASGQVSRFF
few | TRBJ2-7 | TRBV28 | . | TGTGCCAGCAGTGTGAATAGGTGGGAGCAGTACTTC | CASSVNRWEQYF
few | TRBJ1-2 | TRBV19 | . | TGTGCCAGTAGTCCCGCCCCTAGATCCGGTGGCTACACCTTC | CASSPAPRSGGYTF
. | TRBJ2-3 | TRBV11-3 | TRBD2 | TGTGCCAGCAGCCCGGGCGGGGGGGCCATGACAGATACGCAGTATTTT | CASSPGGGAMTDTQYF
few | TRBJ1-1 | TRBV6-6 | . | TGTGCCAGCAGTAAGGACAGCGGTTTTCCGTACACTGAAGCTTTCTTT | CASSKDSGFPYTEAFF
few | TRBJ2-1 | TRBV5-1 | TRBD2 | TGCGCCAGCAGCTTGCAGCCAGCGGGGGACAATGAGCAGTTCTTC | CASSLQPAGDNEQFF